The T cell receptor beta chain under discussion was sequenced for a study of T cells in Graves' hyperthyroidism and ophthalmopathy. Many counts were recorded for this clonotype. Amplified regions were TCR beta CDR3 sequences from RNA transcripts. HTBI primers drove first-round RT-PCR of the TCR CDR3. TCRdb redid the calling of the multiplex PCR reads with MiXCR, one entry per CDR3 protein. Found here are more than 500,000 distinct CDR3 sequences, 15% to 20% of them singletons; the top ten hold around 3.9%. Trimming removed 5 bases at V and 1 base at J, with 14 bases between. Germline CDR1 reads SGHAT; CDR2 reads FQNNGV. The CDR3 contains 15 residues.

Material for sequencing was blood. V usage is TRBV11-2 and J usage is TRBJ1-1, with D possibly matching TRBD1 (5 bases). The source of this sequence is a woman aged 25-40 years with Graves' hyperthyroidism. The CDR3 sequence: CASSLGYGQNTEAFF. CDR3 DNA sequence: TGTGCCAGCAGCCTAGGCTACGGACAGAACACTGAAGCTTTCTTT.